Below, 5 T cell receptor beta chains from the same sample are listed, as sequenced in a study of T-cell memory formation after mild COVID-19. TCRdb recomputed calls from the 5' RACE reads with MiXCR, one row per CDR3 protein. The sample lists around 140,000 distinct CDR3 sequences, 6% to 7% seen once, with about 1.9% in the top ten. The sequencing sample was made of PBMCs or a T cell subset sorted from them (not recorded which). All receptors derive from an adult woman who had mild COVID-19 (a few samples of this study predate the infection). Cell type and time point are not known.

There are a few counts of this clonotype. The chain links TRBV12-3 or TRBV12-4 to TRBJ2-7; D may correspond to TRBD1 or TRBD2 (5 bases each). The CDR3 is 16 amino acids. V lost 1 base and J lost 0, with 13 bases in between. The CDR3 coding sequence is TGTGCCAGCAGTTTAGAAGTCTGGGGGACCTCCTACGAGCAGTACTTC. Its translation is CASSLEVWGTSYEQYF.

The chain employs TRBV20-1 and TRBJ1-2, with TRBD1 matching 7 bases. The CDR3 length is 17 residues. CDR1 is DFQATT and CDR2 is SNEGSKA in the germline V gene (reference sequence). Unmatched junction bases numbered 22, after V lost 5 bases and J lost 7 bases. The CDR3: CSAARPTGDVEGGGYTF. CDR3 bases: TGCAGTGCTGCACGACCAACAGGGGATGTGGAGGGGGGTGGCTACACCTTC.

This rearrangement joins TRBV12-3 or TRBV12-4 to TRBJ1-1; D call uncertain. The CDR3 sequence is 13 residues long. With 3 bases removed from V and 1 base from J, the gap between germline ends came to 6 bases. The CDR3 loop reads CASSFVGNTEAFF. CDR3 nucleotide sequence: TGTGCCAGCAGTTTTGTGGGGAACACTGAAGCTTTCTTT.

The CDR3 DNA sequence: TGTGCCAGCAGCCCTGACAGGGGTTGGGACTACGAGCAGTACTTC. Translated: CASSPDRGWDYEQYF. The gene calls are TRBV7-3 and TRBJ2-7; 8 positions match TRBD1. Germline values: CDR1 SGHTA, CDR2 FQGTGA. The ends lost 5 bases at V and 3 bases at J; junction bases unmatched: 9. CDR3 length equals 15 residues. Full variable domain (remainder filled in from reference TRBV7-3 and TRBJ2-7): GAGVSQTPSNKVTEKGKYVELRCDPISGHTALYWYRQSLGQGPEFLIYFQGTGAADDSGLPNDRFFAVRPEGSVSTLKIQRTERGDSAVYLCASSPDRGWDYEQYFGPGTRLTVT.

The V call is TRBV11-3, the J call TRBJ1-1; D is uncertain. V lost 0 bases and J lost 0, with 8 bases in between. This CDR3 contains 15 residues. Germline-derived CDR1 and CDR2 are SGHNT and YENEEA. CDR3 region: CASSLDPVVNTEAFF. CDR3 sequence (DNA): TGTGCCAGCAGCTTAGATCCCGTTGTGAACACTGAAGCTTTCTTT.